The 30 T cell receptor beta chains below come from one sample, sequenced in a study of regulatory T cells in long-lasting Graves disease. Specified time point: persistent/refractory GD, antithyroid drugs over 5 years with positive TRAb. TCR sequences were obtained from RNA taken from PBMCs. Libraries of TCR beta came from iRepertoire HTBI primers plus Arm-PCR of CDR3 regions. TCRdb re-called the multiplex PCR reads through MiXCR, storing one row per CDR3 protein. In the table there are more than 650,000 distinct CDR3 sequences, about 30% of which are singletons. The sequences come from peripheral blood mononuclear cells (PBMCs), collected when the disease was refractory, from a patient treated with antithyroid drugs. These receptors were collected from a female donor with Graves disease.

Turning to this clonotype: Possible read error: a much larger clone is one base away. This rearrangement joins TRBV28 to TRBJ1-2; the D gene is possibly TRBD1 (5 bases). CDR3 length: 14 residues. The V gene lost 7 bases and the J gene lost 4 bases, with 16 bases spanning the gap. CDR1 MDHEN and CDR2 SYDVKM come from the germline V gene. The CDR3 reads CASTFGPGTYGYTF. CDR3 DNA: TGTGCCAGCACCTTCGGCCCGGGGACCTATGGCTACACCTTC.

The chain has TRBV24-1 and TRBJ2-3; TRBD1 aligns across 11 bases. This CDR3 has 16 residues. Per germline, CDR1 KGHDR and CDR2 SFDVKD. Trimming removed 3 bases from V and 4 bases from J; junction bases left unmatched: 5. DNA for the CDR3: TGTGCCACCAGTGATCCCGGGACAGGGGGTGCAGATACGCAGTATTTT. Its translation is CATSDPGTGGADTQYF.

This clonotype was observed many times. V gene TRBV11-2 combines with J gene TRBJ2-7; D is unclear. V was shortened by 5 bases and J by 5 bases, with 16 bases between the two germline ends. Germline CDR1 and CDR2: SGHAT and FQNNGV. The CDR3 contains 14 residues. The CDR3, as DNA: TGTGCCAGCAGCCCAGATGATAAACCCCACGAGCAGTACTTC. This codes for CASSPDDKPHEQYF.

There are a few counts of this clonotype. The chain uses TRBV30 and TRBJ1-1, with a tentative D call TRBD1 (5 bases). The CDR3 is 12 residues long. The germline V gene has CDR1 GTSNPN and CDR2 SVGIG (reference sequence). V lost 4 bases and J 5 bases, leaving 11 bases between the germline ends. CDR3: CAWITSGTEAFF. The CDR3 DNA reads TGTGCCTGGATAACTTCAGGGACTGAAGCTTTCTTT.

With regard to this clonotype: A clone one base away is much larger, so this may be a read error. The chain links TRBV6-1 to TRBJ1-1, with 7 bases aligning to TRBD1. Germline V gives CDR1 MNHNS, CDR2 SASEGT. Trimming took 10 bases from V and 1 from J; bases not matched to a gene: 9. CDR3 length: 14 amino acids. The CDR3 reads CATYYRGQNTEAFF. Written as DNA, the CDR3 is TGTGCCACCTATTACAGGGGACAGAACACTGAAGCTTTCTTT.

This clonotype occurred a few times. The rearrangement uses TRBV20-1 and TRBJ1-1, with D perhaps TRBD1 (5 bases). Trimming took off 5 bases at V and 0 bases at J, with 16 bases between the two ends. Germline V lookup: CDR1 DFQATT, CDR2 SNEGSKA (reference sequence). The CDR3 loop spans 15 amino acids. CDR3 DNA: TGCAGTGCTCCGCCAGAGGGGCCGTTGAACACTGAAGCTTTCTTT. Translating gives CSAPPEGPLNTEAFF.

In this sample, this clonotype turned up a few times. The chain couples TRBV30 to TRBJ2-5, with 7 bases identical to TRBD1. Germline lookup yields CDR1 GTSNPN and CDR2 SVGIG (reference sequence). V shed 0 bases and J 5 bases; nucleotides not matched to a gene: 3. This CDR3 contains 13 residues. The CDR3: CAWSVGRGETQYF. As DNA, the CDR3 is TGTGCCTGGAGTGTAGGCAGGGGGGAGACCCAGTACTTC.

This clonotype was detected a few times. The chain is built from TRBV11-2 and TRBJ1-1, with 9 bases identical to TRBD1. Germline CDR1 is SGHAT and CDR2 is FQNNGV. CDR3 length equals 16 residues. V was clipped by 3 bases and J by 4 bases; unmatched bases: 9. The CDR3 reads CASSLTGGGYGTEAFF. DNA of the CDR3: TGTGCCAGCAGCTTGACAGGGGGAGGATATGGCACTGAAGCTTTCTTT.

There are a few counts of this clonotype. The V gene is TRBV9, the J gene TRBJ1-1, with 10 bases fitting TRBD1. CDR1 and CDR2 (germline): SGDLS, YYNGEE. The J segment lost 6 bases and the V segment lost 0 bases, leaving 11 bases of the junction unmatched. This CDR3 spans 17 amino acids. CDR3 amino acids: CASSVAGTGAASAEAFF. In DNA form, the CDR3 reads TGTGCCAGCAGCGTAGCCGGGACAGGGGCCGCCAGCGCTGAAGCTTTCTTT.

This clonotype was seen more than once but under ten times. The chain couples TRBV5-1 to TRBJ1-1, with TRBD1 as a possible D gene (5 bases). V lost 0 bases to trimming and J lost 7 bases, with 13 bases between them. Germline V lookup: CDR1 SGHRS, CDR2 YFSETQ. CDR3 length equals 14 residues. CDR3 nucleotide sequence: TGCGCCAGCAGCTTGGGCGCGGGGGTGAATGAAGCTTTCTTT. This translates into CASSLGAGVNEAFF.

The chain recombines TRBV12-3 or TRBV12-4 with TRBJ1-2; D call uncertain. CDR3 size: 13 residues. V was trimmed by 4 bases and J by 4 bases, leaving 10 bases between them. This CDR3 is CASSSTSGYGYTF. In DNA, the CDR3 is TGTGCCAGCAGTTCTACCTCGGGCTATGGCTACACCTTC.

This clonotype has more than one count but fewer than ten. This chain uses TRBV5-1 with TRBJ1-1; D possibly corresponds to TRBD1 (6 bases). CDR3 length: 15 amino acids. Germline CDR1 SGHRS, CDR2 YFSETQ. Trimming left V 1 base short and J 1 base short, with 11 bases between. The CDR3 DNA follows: TGCGCCAGCAGCTTGACCGGACAGAGGAACACTGAAGCTTTCTTT. Amino acid sequence: CASSLTGQRNTEAFF. Together with reference TRBV5-1 and TRBJ1-1, the CDR3 gives the full variable domain: KAGVTQTPRYLIKTRGQQVTLSCSPISGHRSVSWYQQTPGQGLQFLFEYFSETQRNKGNFPGRFSGRQFSNSRSEMNVSTLELGDSALYLCASSLTGQRNTEAFFGQGTRLTVV.

J is TRBJ2-7 and V is TRBV19; 7 nucleotides agree with TRBD2. Trimming cost V 6 bases and J 3 bases; bases outside gene matches: 8. CDR1 LNHDA and CDR2 SQIVND come from the germline V gene (reference sequence). This CDR3 region has 14 residues. The CDR3: CASRPLGGVYEQYF. The CDR3 nucleotides are TGTGCCAGTAGACCCTTGGGAGGGGTCTACGAGCAGTACTTC.

This clonotype was detected a few times. V and J are TRBV5-1 and TRBJ1-6; D not certain. The CDR3 length is 13 residues. In germline, CDR1 is SGHRS, CDR2 YFSETQ. Trimming cost V 4 bases and J 8 bases, with 10 bases left between them. The DNA of the CDR3 is TGCGCCAGCAGCCAGGACTTGTATTCACCCCTCCACTTT. Protein product: CASSQDLYSPLHF.

The gene calls are TRBV10-3 and TRBJ1-4, with 8 bases fitting TRBD1. The V gene's germline CDR1 is ENHRY and CDR2 SYGVKD. The CDR3 covers 13 residues. The J segment lost 8 bases and the V segment lost 3 bases, leaving 2 bases of the junction unmatched. The CDR3 nucleotides are TGTGCCATCAGTGAACGACAGGGGGAAAAACTGTTTTTT. Protein sequence: CAISERQGEKLFF.

This clonotype has only a few counts. The chain combines TRBV3-1 with TRBJ2-4, with 8 bases aligning to TRBD2. CDR1 LGHDT and CDR2 YNNKEL come from the germline V gene (reference sequence). This CDR3 contains 16 residues. V shed 2 bases and J 3 bases; nucleotides not matched to a gene: 6. In nucleotides, the CDR3 is TGTGCCAGCAGCCAACAAGCGGGAGCTGACAAAAACATTCAGTACTTC. Protein sequence: CASSQQAGADKNIQYF.

This rearrangement joins TRBV5-1 to TRBJ2-7; no definite D call. V was trimmed by 6 bases and J by 1 base, leaving 23 bases between them. Germline loops: CDR1 SGHRS, CDR2 YFSETQ. CDR3 length equals 17 residues. The CDR3 loop is CASNRGPALELSYEQYF. The CDR3 DNA follows: TGCGCCAGCAATCGCGGCCCCGCCCTCGAGCTGTCCTACGAGCAGTACTTC.

V and J are TRBV6-1 and TRBJ2-6; 8 nucleotides align to TRBD1. V shed 6 bases and J 8 bases; nucleotides not matched to a gene: 9. The CDR3 spans 15 residues. Per germline, CDR1 MNHNS and CDR2 SASEGT. Written as DNA, the CDR3 is TGTGCCAGCAGACCCTCGGACAGGGCGTCCAACGTCCTGACTTTC. Its protein is CASRPSDRASNVLTF.

Turning to this clonotype: A read error may produce the germline difference seen at one junction end. The V call is TRBV2, the J call TRBJ1-5; 10 bases fit TRBD1. This CDR3 spans 16 amino acids. Germline V gene sequence: CDR1 SNHLY, CDR2 FYNNEI. Written as DNA, the CDR3 is TGTGCCAGCAGAACGAGGACAGGGGGGTACAATCAGCCCCGGCATTTT. Protein sequence: CASRTRTGGYNQPRHF.

The J gene is TRBJ2-7, the V gene TRBV11-1, with 12 bases fitting TRBD2. Germline CDR1 SGHAT, CDR2 FQDESV (reference sequence). Germline trimming cut 5 bases from V and 0 bases from J; bases unmatched to any gene: 8. This CDR3 contains 17 residues. The CDR3 DNA is TGTGCCAGCAGCCTTAATACGGGACTAGCGGGCTCCTACGAGCAGTACTTC. Translated: CASSLNTGLAGSYEQYF.

V is TRBV6-1 and J is TRBJ1-5; D is possibly TRBD1 (5 bases). The CDR3 loop spans 16 amino acids. Per the germline V gene, CDR1 is MNHNS and CDR2 is SASEGT. Trimming took 0 bases from V and 7 from J, leaving 16 bases between them. The CDR3 here is CASSEASGGARQPQHF. For the CDR3, the DNA is TGTGCCAGCAGTGAAGCGTCAGGAGGGGCGAGGCAGCCCCAGCATTTT.

This clonotype was counted many times. V gene TRBV28 combines with J gene TRBJ1-1; D gene unclear. Germline V lookup: CDR1 MDHEN, CDR2 SYDVKM. The CDR3 has 10 residues. Trimming cost V 6 bases and J 8 bases, with 7 bases left between them. CDR3 coding DNA: TGTGCCAGCAGACACGGAGAAGCTTTCTTT. It yields the protein CASRHGEAFF.

The chain carries TRBV7-2 and TRBJ2-7, with 11 bases aligning to TRBD1. CDR1 and CDR2 from the germline V gene are SGHTA and FQGNSA. The V and J ends lost 6 bases and 7 bases, in that order; junction bases with no gene match: 14. The CDR3 covers 16 residues. For the CDR3, the DNA is TGTGCCAGCAGACAAACTTCCGGGACAGGGGGTCTAGAGCAGTACTTC. Amino acids: CASRQTSGTGGLEQYF.

This clonotype has a handful of counts. V is TRBV7-9 and J is TRBJ2-7; possibly TRBD1 for D (5 bases). Deletions cut 5 bases from V and 4 bases from J, with 15 bases between. Germline V gene lookup returns CDR1 SEHNR and CDR2 FQNEAQ (reference sequence). The CDR3 totals 14 residues. The DNA for the CDR3 is TGTGCCAGCAGCCAACCCCAGGGAACGTACGAGCAGTACTTC. It specifies CASSQPQGTYEQYF.

V and J are TRBV20-1 and TRBJ2-1, with 9 bases that match TRBD2. The CDR3 loop spans 15 amino acids. V lost 6 bases and J lost 7; bases outside the gene matches: 13. Germline assignment: CDR1 DFQATT and CDR2 SNEGSKA (reference sequence). The DNA of the CDR3 is TGCAGTGCCTCCAGACTAGCGGATACTGGGAATGAGCAGTTCTTC. Its protein product is CSASRLADTGNEQFF.

In its sample, this clonotype was seen a few times. J is TRBJ1-1 and V is TRBV9, with 8 bases identical to TRBD1. The V segment lost 0 bases and the J segment 7 bases; nucleotides outside the gene matches: 5. Germline loops: CDR1 SGDLS, CDR2 YYNGEE. The CDR3 is 14 amino acids. The CDR3 loop reads CASSVEDRGGEAFF. CDR3 bases: TGTGCCAGCAGCGTAGAAGACAGGGGCGGTGAAGCTTTCTTT.

The genes are TRBV5-6 and TRBJ2-1, with 7 positions matching TRBD2. The tail of the sequence fits TRBJ2-5 better, so the J call may be wrong. The CDR3 extends over 18 amino acids. The germline gives CDR1 SGHDT, CDR2 YYEEEE. CDR3 residues: CASSLGTLEGGLLETQYF. As DNA, the CDR3 is TGTGCCAGCAGCTTGGGGACTCTGGAGGGAGGGCTCTTGGAGACCCAGTACTTC.

The chain links TRBV7-9 to TRBJ1-2, with 9 bases identical to TRBD1. This CDR3 is built from 16 residues. The V gene end was trimmed by 1 base and the J gene end by 2 bases; junction bases not matched to a gene: 5. Germline V CDR1 and CDR2: SEHNR, FQNEAQ (reference sequence). CDR3 nucleotides: TGTGCCAGCAGCTTAGTACAGGGGGCTGGGAACTATGGCTACACCTTC. Its translation: CASSLVQGAGNYGYTF. Supplemented by reference TRBV7-9 and TRBJ1-2, the full variable domain reads DTGVSQNPRHKITKRGQNVTFRCDPISEHNRLYWYRQTLGQGPEFLTYFQNEAQLEKSRLLSDRFSAERPKGSFSTLEIQRTEQGDSAMYLCASSLVQGAGNYGYTFGSGTRLTVV.

The V gene is TRBV12-3 or TRBV12-4, the J gene TRBJ2-3; no firm D call. The CDR3 spans 10 residues. Trimming took 7 bases from V and 4 from J, leaving 3 bases between them. The CDR3 sequence is CASNSDTQYF. The CDR3 coding sequence is TGTGCCAGCAACTCAGATACGCAGTATTTT.

Ten or more counts support this clonotype. V and J are TRBV12-3 or TRBV12-4 and TRBJ1-1; D gene ambiguous. The V and J ends lost 3 bases and 6 bases respectively, with 11 bases between them. The CDR3 contains 13 residues. The CDR3 region has the DNA TGTGCCAGCAGTTTCAGAGCTTCCGCTGAAGCTTTCTTT. Protein: CASSFRASAEAFF.